The source of this T cell receptor beta chain is a study of shared clonotypes between healthy human individuals. The table lists this clone with many counts. Its antigen is not identified. The CDR3 has 15 residues. Trimming cost V 2 bases and J 6 bases, with 17 bases left between them. Germline loops: CDR1 MNHEY, CDR2 SVGAGI. Generated by immunoSEQ multiplex PCR, the TCRdb table keeps only in-frame clones and is missing some. The sample shows 330,000 or so clones, less than 85% of them seen only once. Study-wide findings and caveats: Generation of non-shared clonotypes was less probable than generation of clonotypes shared by all four donors. Shared clonotypes: about 4.6% naive CD4, about 3.5% naive CD8, under 2.5% memory CD4, roughly 0.4% memory CD8.

A CD45RA-negative memory subset and a CD45RA+ naive subset were separated from the CD4+ cells. This chain connects TRBV6-5 to TRBJ2-7; D ambiguous. The source material was memory CD4+ T cells sorted from blood. Documented subset: CD45RA-negative fraction. This clonotype was sampled from a man younger than 40 in good health. CDR3 nucleotide sequence: TGTGCCAGCAGTTACAGGTTGCTGGGCTGGGGCGAGCAGTACTTC. Amino acids: CASSYRLLGWGEQYF.